This TCR beta chain is drawn from a study of T cell responses to AZD1222 COVID-19 vaccine. Libraries were prepared by immunoSEQ multiplex PCR; TCRdb keeps only in-frame clonotypes and omits some of them. This sample has roughly 130,000 clones, with 88% found just once. Study-wide results and caveats: The number of AZD1222 recipients seropositive at baseline was only five to seven. The study sampled repertoires only after the peak T cell response. The study found Spike-specific TCR breadth and depth rose after two AZD1222 doses.

From germline, CDR1 is SGHNT and CDR2 YYREEE (reference sequence). This CDR3 is 15 amino acids long. J gave up 3 bases and V 0 bases, and 6 bases lay outside the gene matches. On this clone: Its matching antigen is unknown.

The origin of this receptor is an adult in good health. The specimen comprised peripheral blood, sampled on day 0 of MenACWY control vaccination. This chain joins TRBV5-4 and TRBJ2-7, with 7 bases identical to TRBD2. The chain's CDR3 is CASSLGGRENYEQYF. The CDR3 nucleotides are TGTGCCAGCAGCTTGGGAGGGCGGGAGAACTACGAGCAGTACTTC.